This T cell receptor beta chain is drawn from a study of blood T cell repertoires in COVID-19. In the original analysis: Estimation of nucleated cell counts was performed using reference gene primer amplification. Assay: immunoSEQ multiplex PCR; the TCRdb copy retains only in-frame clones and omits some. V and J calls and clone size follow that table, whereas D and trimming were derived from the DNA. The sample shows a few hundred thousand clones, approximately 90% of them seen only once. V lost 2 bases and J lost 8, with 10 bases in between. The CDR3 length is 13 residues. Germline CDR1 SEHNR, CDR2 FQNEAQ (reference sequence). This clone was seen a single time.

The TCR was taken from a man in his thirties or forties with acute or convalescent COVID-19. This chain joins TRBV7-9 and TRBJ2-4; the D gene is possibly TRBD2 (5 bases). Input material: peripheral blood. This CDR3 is CASSLYSGDIQYF. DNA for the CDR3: TGTGCCAGCAGCTTATATTCCGGGGACATTCAGTACTTC.